The clone carrying this T cell receptor (beta chain) was counted ten times or more. These data come from a study of T-cell memory formation after mild COVID-19. TCRdb analysed the 5' RACE reads with MiXCR anew, one entry per CDR3 protein. The sample has hundreds of thousands of distinct CDR3 sequences; about 20% are singletons. The length of the CDR3 is 16 residues. Per germline, CDR1 SGHTA and CDR2 FQGNSA. Trimming at V came to 10 bases and at J to 4 bases, leaving 14 bases not matched to a gene. The source is an adult woman who had mild COVID-19 (a few samples of this study predate the infection). Cell type and time point are not known. The chain uses TRBV7-2 and TRBJ2-3, with 10 positions matching TRBD2. Sequencing was done on a sample of PBMCs or a T cell subset sorted from them (not recorded which). The CDR3 here is CATKGGAGGPADTQYF. CDR3 bases: TGTGCCACCAAGGGGGGAGCGGGAGGGCCTGCAGATACGCAGTATTTT.